Below are 23 T cell receptor beta chains sequenced from a single sample in a study of cytomegalovirus exposure and HLA in healthy donors (dated by TCRdb to about 2017). Library prep was done by the immunoSEQ multiplex PCR assay. For the multiplex PCR, a mixture combining 60 forward primers for TCR Vbeta segments and 13 reverse primers for TCR Jbeta segments was used. The source is immuneACCESS, and TCRdb retained only in-frame sequences with V and J called. Part of the clones is not carried over; for the studies checked, unresolved V genes explain less than half of this, and the remainder is unexplained. This sample is represented by roughly 84,000 clones; roughly 79% of them were singletons. The top ten clonotypes cover 4.5% to 7% of the sample. Sequenced material: PBMCs. These receptors were collected from a male donor in good health and CMV-seropositive.

This clone was detected once. This rearrangement joins TRBV12-5 to TRBJ2-3; 7 nucleotides line up with TRBD1. Unmatched junction bases numbered 12, after V lost 6 bases and J lost 6 bases. The CDR3 is 15 residues long. CDR1 and CDR2 from the germline V gene are LGHNT and FRNRAP. CDR3 DNA sequence: TGTGCTAGTGGACCCGGGACAGCAAAGGGGGATACGCAGTATTTT. Protein sequence: CASGPGTAKGDTQYF.

This sequence joins TRBV4-1 and TRBJ2-1, with D possibly matching TRBD2 (5 bases). The CDR3 runs to 14 residues. Trimming stripped 1 base from V and 12 bases from J, with 16 bases between. In germline, CDR1 is MGHRA, CDR2 YSYEKL. The chain's CDR3 is CASSQVSRVKVQFF. The CDR3 region has the DNA TGCGCCAGCAGCCAAGTCTCGCGGGTAAAGGTGCAGTTCTTC.

The CDR3 spells CSVGGPANTGELFF. The CDR3 DNA reads as TGCAGCGTTGGAGGTCCGGCGAACACCGGGGAGCTGTTTTTT. This sequence joins TRBV29-1 and TRBJ2-2; D call uncertain. V was trimmed by 4 bases and J by 0 bases, leaving 9 bases between them. Germline V lookup: CDR1 SQVTM, CDR2 ANQGSEA. This CDR3 has 14 amino acids.

J is TRBJ2-2 and V is TRBV12-5, with 7 positions matching TRBD1. The CDR3 has 13 amino acids. The trim removed 5 bases at V and 7 bases at J, leaving 4 bases unmatched. CDR1 and CDR2 from the germline V gene are LGHNT and FRNRAP. CDR3 protein: CASGPTGIGELFF. CDR3 DNA sequence: TGTGCTAGTGGTCCGACAGGGATCGGGGAGCTGTTTTTT.

The J gene is TRBJ1-2, the V gene TRBV28; D is possibly TRBD1 (5 bases). V shed 4 bases and J shed 8 bases, with 8 bases lying between them. The V gene's germline CDR1 is MDHEN and CDR2 SYDVKM. This CDR3 comprises 11 residues. The DNA for the CDR3 is TGTGCCAGCAGTTACAGGTCCGGCTACACCTTC. This gives the protein CASSYRSGYTF.

The rearrangement uses TRBV19 and TRBJ1-5, with no clear D. The CDR3 sequence is 14 residues long. Trimming pared 0 bases from V and 0 bases from J, leaving 3 bases between. Germline assignment: CDR1 LNHDA and CDR2 SQIVND (reference sequence). The CDR3: CASSIDHSNQPQHF. The CDR3 DNA reads as TGTGCCAGTAGTATAGACCATAGCAATCAGCCCCAGCATTTT.

This clone was seen once. CDR3 nucleotide sequence: TGTGCCACAGCCAAAGGGGGCAGGGAGACCCAGTACTTC. Translation: CATAKGGRETQYF. The chain combines TRBV27 with TRBJ2-5, with 7 bases lining up with TRBD1. CDR3 length equals 13 residues. The germline V gene encodes CDR1 MNHEY and CDR2 SMNVEV (reference sequence). The V segment lost 10 bases and the J segment 5 bases; nucleotides outside the gene matches: 10.

The rearrangement links TRBV6-1 to TRBJ2-5; possibly TRBD1 for D (5 bases). The CDR3 runs 14 residues. The V gene's germline CDR1 is MNHNS and CDR2 SASEGT. Trimming left V 4 bases short and J 2 bases short, with 11 bases between. CDR3 coding DNA: TGTGCCAGCAGTGGACAGATAATACAAGAGACCCAGTACTTC. Translated, it gives CASSGQIIQETQYF.

The rearrangement links TRBV5-5 to TRBJ1-2; tentative D call: TRBD1 (5 bases). CDR3 length: 15 residues. V lost 4 bases and J lost 0, with 13 bases in between. Germline assignment: CDR1 SGHKS and CDR2 YYEKEE (reference sequence). The DNA of the CDR3 is TGTGCCAGCAGCCAGGGCAGCCAAGCTAACTATGGCTACACCTTC. Residues: CASSQGSQANYGYTF.

The chain has TRBV6-5 and TRBJ2-5; a possible D gene is TRBD1 (5 bases). The J call may be incorrect, as the DNA end agrees better with TRBJ2-7. Germline CDR1 and CDR2: MNHEY and SVGAGI. The CDR3 length is 16 residues. CDR3 nucleotides: TGTGCCAGCAGTTACTCAACAGGATACGTTACCTACGAGCAGTACTTC. Amino acid sequence: CASSYSTGYVTYEQYF.

This clone was counted a single time. The chain couples TRBV5-1 to TRBJ2-1; D perhaps matches TRBD2 (5 bases). The CDR3 is 14 amino acids. Germline V CDR1 and CDR2: SGHRS, YFSETQ. The ends were cut back, 4 bases at V and 0 bases at J, with 8 bases in the middle. CDR3 in DNA: TGCGCCAGCAGCCCCGGACTCTCCTACAATGAGCAGTTCTTC. This translates into CASSPGLSYNEQFF.

This clone was seen more than once but under ten times. The chain combines TRBV7-9 with TRBJ2-7; 7 nucleotides align to TRBD1. The ends lost 7 bases at V and 3 bases at J; junction bases unmatched: 6. In germline, CDR1 is SEHNR, CDR2 FQNEAQ (reference sequence). This CDR3 comprises 13 residues. CDR3 DNA: TGTGCCAGCACCCGTGGACAGGACTACGAGCAGTACTTC. Its protein product is CASTRGQDYEQYF.

The chain combines TRBV19 with TRBJ2-7; TRBD2 agrees at 11 bases. Germline CDR1 is LNHDA and CDR2 is SQIVND (reference sequence). This CDR3 region has 15 residues. With V trimmed by 6 bases and J by 6 bases, 10 bases remained unmatched. The CDR3 is CASSLGTSGTVEQYF. CDR3 bases: TGTGCCAGTAGCTTAGGGACTAGCGGAACCGTCGAGCAGTACTTC.

DNA for the CDR3: TGTGCCATCAGTTCCCATCGGACTAGCGGGGCCTACAATGAGCAGTTCTTC. This translates into CAISSHRTSGAYNEQFF. The gene calls are TRBV10-3 and TRBJ2-1, with 12 bases lining up with TRBD2. Trimming cost V 5 bases and J 2 bases; bases outside gene matches: 7. CDR1 is ENHRY and CDR2 is SYGVKD in the germline V gene. The CDR3 is made up of 17 amino acids.

The table lists this clone with a count of one. The J gene is TRBJ1-2, the V gene TRBV28; maybe TRBD1 (6 bases). CDR1 is MDHEN and CDR2 is SYDVKM in the germline V gene. This CDR3 has 16 amino acids. With 4 bases removed from V and 8 bases from J, the gap between germline ends came to 23 bases. CDR3 nucleotides: TGTGCCAGCAGTTCCTACCAACAGGGACGGTCGGGCGGCTACACCTTC. Amino acid sequence: CASSSYQQGRSGGYTF.

This chain links TRBV5-1 with TRBJ2-2; D might be TRBD1 (5 bases). With 3 bases removed from V and 2 bases from J, the gap between germline ends came to 14 bases. This CDR3 has 16 amino acids. Germline lookup yields CDR1 SGHRS and CDR2 YFSETQ. As DNA, the CDR3 is TGCGCCAGCAGCTCCCGGGCCCAGGGAAACACCGGGGAGCTGTTTTTT. Its translation is CASSSRAQGNTGELFF.

The chain couples TRBV6-6 to TRBJ1-2; 7 nucleotides match TRBD1. V was pared by 6 bases and J by 4 bases, with 5 bases of the junction left unmatched. CDR3 length: 13 amino acids. Germline CDR1 and CDR2: MNHNY and SVGAGI (reference sequence). The CDR3 here is CASSRGQLYGYTF. In DNA form, the CDR3 reads TGTGCCAGCAGCCGGGGACAGCTCTATGGCTACACCTTC.

V is TRBV9 and J is TRBJ2-3; no reliable D call. Germline assignment: CDR1 SGDLS and CDR2 YYNGEE. Trimming shortened V by 0 bases and J by 0 bases, and 5 bases separated the two germline ends. The CDR3 has 14 amino acids. DNA for the CDR3: TGTGCCAGCAGCGTAGCCCCTAGCACAGATACGCAGTATTTT. Amino acid sequence: CASSVAPSTDTQYF.

The chain joins TRBV5-1 to TRBJ1-1; a weak D match, TRBD1 (5 bases). With 4 bases removed from V and 3 bases from J, the gap between germline ends came to 16 bases. Germline CDR1 SGHRS, CDR2 YFSETQ. There are 15 residues in the CDR3. CDR3 region: CASSMGPGGDTEAFF. Here the CDR3 DNA reads TGCGCCAGCAGCATGGGACCCGGAGGGGACACTGAAGCTTTCTTT. Complete variable domain (other parts from reference TRBV5-1 and TRBJ1-1): KAGVTQTPRYLIKTRGQQVTLSCSPISGHRSVSWYQQTPGQGLQFLFEYFSETQRNKGNFPGRFSGRQFSNSRSEMNVSTLELGDSALYLCASSMGPGGDTEAFFGQGTRLTVV.

A few counts support this clone. The chain carries TRBV6-5 and TRBJ1-1; the match to TRBD1 covers 11 bases. The CDR3 covers 14 residues. Germline CDR1 MNHEY, CDR2 SVGAGI. Trimming removed 10 bases from V and 1 base from J; junction bases left unmatched: 5. The CDR3 reads CATGTGGRNTEAFF. The CDR3 DNA follows: TGTGCCACCGGGACAGGGGGGAGGAACACTGAAGCTTTCTTT.

The chain recombines TRBV28 with TRBJ1-2; the D gene is possibly TRBD1 (5 bases). The CDR3 contains 14 residues. Trimming took off 3 bases at V and 4 bases at J, with 12 bases between the two ends. The germline CDR1 and CDR2 sequences are MDHEN and SYDVKM. The CDR3 DNA reads as TGTGCCAGCAGTTTCCCCGGGGGGGGCTATGGCTACACCTTC. Translated, it gives CASSFPGGGYGYTF.

V gene TRBV6-4 combines with J gene TRBJ2-1, with D possibly TRBD2 on 5 matching bases. V gave up 4 bases and J gave up 0 bases, with 16 bases separating them. In germline, CDR1 is MRHNA, CDR2 SNTAGT. This CDR3 is built from 17 residues. CDR3 amino acids: CASSASSGKNSYNEQFF. As DNA, the CDR3 is TGTGCCAGCAGTGCGTCTTCGGGGAAAAACTCCTACAATGAGCAGTTCTTC.

DNA of the CDR3: TGTGCCAGCAGAGGCACTACCGTCGGGCAGGGAAGCACCGGGGAGCTGTTTTTT. Its protein product is CASRGTTVGQGSTGELFF. The rearrangement links TRBV2 to TRBJ2-2, with D possibly matching TRBD1 (5 bases). Trimming took off 6 bases at V and 4 bases at J, with 24 bases between the two ends. This CDR3 is built from 18 residues. Germline CDR1 and CDR2: SNHLY and FYNNEI.